The TCR beta chain described here comes from a study of CD8 T cells in ankylosing spondylitis. Study-wide points: Fewer than ten highly homologous variants made up a TCR beta motif, and this motif appeared characteristic of ankylosing spondylitis blood. In reactive arthritis synovial fluid and blood, some motif variants had been reported before.

Using its own MiXCR run on the 5' RACE reads, TCRdb lists one record per CDR3 protein. The sample yields about 140,000 distinct CDR3 sequences, about 32% seen once. Germline values: CDR1 MNHEY, CDR2 SVGAGI. This CDR3 is 11 amino acids long. Details on this clonotype: What it binds is unknown.

This chain joins TRBV6-5 and TRBJ1-2; TRBD1 might be the D (5 bases). This TCR derives from a male donor with ankylosing spondylitis. The sample comprised synovial fluid, either unsorted or a sorted T cell fraction (not recorded which). CDR3 nucleotides: TGTGCTTCTGGAGGGGCGGTTGGCTACACCTTC. It encodes CASGGAVGYTF.